Listed below are T cell receptor beta chains from one sample, sequenced in a study of T cell changes during pregnancy in multiple sclerosis. This table comes from immunoSEQ multiplex PCR, and its TCRdb copy is limited to in-frame clones, with some not included. The data hold tens of thousands of clones, with about 91% observed a single time. Source: CD8+ T cells from peripheral blood mononuclear cells, taken before pregnancy. All receptors derive from a female donor with multiple sclerosis, enrolled in a pregnancy study. Each CDR3 is given with its conserved first and last residue. Fields, in order: J gene, D gene, V gene, clone size, CDR3 DNA, CDR3 protein. The D gene is left open where the match is weak. Size tells how often a clone was seen (once, few, many) or the class of an expanded clone, and some rows leave it out.

j_call: TRBJ1-1
d_call: NA
v_call: TRBV15
clone_size: NA
cdr3_nt: TGTGCCACCAGCAGCAGGATGAACACTGAAGCTTTCTTT
cdr3_aa: CATSSRMNTEAFF

j_call: TRBJ1-3
d_call: NA
v_call: TRBV6-5
clone_size: NA
cdr3_nt: TGTGCCAGCAGTTACTCGGGGGGGGGAAACACCATATATTTT
cdr3_aa: CASSYSGGGNTIYF

j_call: TRBJ2-2
d_call: NA
v_call: TRBV4-3
clone_size: NA
cdr3_nt: TGCGCCAGCAGCCAAACGACCCGGGACTCATGGGAGGAGCTGTTTTTT
cdr3_aa: CASSQTTRDSWEELFF

j_call: TRBJ1-2
d_call: TRBD1
v_call: TRBV19
clone_size: NA
cdr3_nt: TGTGCCAGTACCGCAGGGACAGTCGATGGCTACACCTTC
cdr3_aa: CASTAGTVDGYTF

j_call: TRBJ1-2
d_call: TRBD1
v_call: TRBV7-9
clone_size: NA
cdr3_nt: TGTGCCAGCAGCCATGGACAGGGGGCCGCCTATGGCTACACCTTC
cdr3_aa: CASSHGQGAAYGYTF

j_call: TRBJ2-2
d_call: NA
v_call: TRBV7-6
clone_size: NA
cdr3_nt: TGTGCCAGCAGCTTCCGTAGCACCGGGGAGCTGTTTTTT
cdr3_aa: CASSFRSTGELFF

j_call: TRBJ2-3
d_call: NA
v_call: TRBV4-2
clone_size: NA
cdr3_nt: TGTGCCAGCAGCCAATCAGTCACAGATACGCAGTATTTT
cdr3_aa: CASSQSVTDTQYF

j_call: TRBJ2-1
d_call: NA
v_call: TRBV5-1
clone_size: NA
cdr3_nt: TGCGCCAGCAGCTTGACTAGGGTTAATGAGCAGTTCTTC
cdr3_aa: CASSLTRVNEQFF

j_call: TRBJ2-2
d_call: TRBD1
v_call: TRBV7-9
clone_size: NA
cdr3_nt: TGTGCCAGCAGCACCACGACAGGGGCCGGGGAGCTGTTTTTT
cdr3_aa: CASSTTTGAGELFF

j_call: TRBJ2-4
d_call: TRBD1
v_call: TRBV7-8
clone_size: NA
cdr3_nt: TGTGCCAGCAGCCCGTTCTTCCTGGGACAGGGCTTTCAGGGGGCCAAAAACATTCAGTACTTC
cdr3_aa: CASSPFFLGQGFQGAKNIQYF

j_call: TRBJ2-1
d_call: NA
v_call: TRBV11-2
clone_size: NA
cdr3_nt: TGTGCCAGCAGCTCAAAAGAAGACAGTTACAATGAGCAGTTCTTC
cdr3_aa: CASSSKEDSYNEQFF

j_call: TRBJ2-3
d_call: TRBD1
v_call: TRBV6-4
clone_size: medium-sized
cdr3_nt: TGTGCCAGCAGTGACTCGGGAGGGACAGGGATTAGTACGCAGTATTTT
cdr3_aa: CASSDSGGTGISTQYF

j_call: TRBJ2-1
d_call: TRBD2
v_call: TRBV29-1
clone_size: NA
cdr3_nt: TGCAGCGTCAAGCGGGACCCTTTTTACAATGAGCAGTTCTTC
cdr3_aa: CSVKRDPFYNEQFF

j_call: TRBJ1-1
d_call: NA
v_call: TRBV14
clone_size: few
cdr3_nt: TGTGCCAGCAGCCTGGCAAGGGGCACTGAAGCTTTCTTT
cdr3_aa: CASSLARGTEAFF

j_call: TRBJ2-7
d_call: NA
v_call: TRBV11-3
clone_size: NA
cdr3_nt: TGTGCCAGCAGCTTAGGGGCTTCCGGGGGTGGCTACGAGCAGTACTTC
cdr3_aa: CASSLGASGGGYEQYF

j_call: TRBJ2-3
d_call: TRBD2
v_call: TRBV13
clone_size: NA
cdr3_nt: TGTGCCAGCAGCTTAGGTCTAGCGGGCAGCACAGATACGCAGTATTTT
cdr3_aa: CASSLGLAGSTDTQYF

j_call: TRBJ1-6
d_call: TRBD1
v_call: TRBV19
clone_size: NA
cdr3_nt: TGTGCCAGTAGTCGACGGGACAGCAATAATTCACCCCTCCACTTT
cdr3_aa: CASSRRDSNNSPLHF

j_call: TRBJ2-1
d_call: TRBD2
v_call: TRBV2
clone_size: NA
cdr3_nt: TGTGCCAGCAGTGAAGTGGCGGGGGAGGGTTACAATGAGCAGTTCTTC
cdr3_aa: CASSEVAGEGYNEQFF

j_call: TRBJ2-7
d_call: NA
v_call: TRBV28
clone_size: NA
cdr3_nt: TGTGCCAGCAGGAAACAGCCTATCTACGAGCAGTACTTC
cdr3_aa: CASRKQPIYEQYF

j_call: TRBJ1-1
d_call: TRBD1
v_call: TRBV5-1
clone_size: NA
cdr3_nt: TGCGCCAGCAGCTTGGGGACAGGATTGAACACTGAAGCTTTCTTT
cdr3_aa: CASSLGTGLNTEAFF

j_call: TRBJ2-2
d_call: NA
v_call: TRBV5-1
clone_size: NA
cdr3_nt: TGCGCCAGCAGCTTGCCGGGTGGAACCGGGGAGCTGTTTTTT
cdr3_aa: CASSLPGGTGELFF

j_call: TRBJ2-7
d_call: NA
v_call: TRBV19
clone_size: NA
cdr3_nt: TGTGCCAGTAGAGGACAGCGATCCTACGAGCAGTACTTC
cdr3_aa: CASRGQRSYEQYF